This T cell receptor (beta chain) was obtained from a study of blood T cell repertoires in COVID-19. V shed 3 bases and J 3 bases; nucleotides not matched to a gene: 10. The CDR3 length is 15 residues. Germline CDR1 GTSNPN, CDR2 SVGIG (reference sequence). This clone was picked up a small number of times. Only in-frame clones appear in the TCRdb table, and some are missing; sequencing was by immunoSEQ multiplex PCR. The sample has 250,000 to 300,000 clones; about 91% are singletons. The receptor was isolated from a woman aged 30 to 39 who had recovered from COVID-19. The sample comprised peripheral blood. The V gene is TRBV30, the J gene TRBJ2-7; 8 bases are a match to TRBD1. The DNA of the CDR3 is TGTGCCTGGAGCGCCGGGACAGGAGAACTCTACGAGCAGTACTTC. Its protein is CAWSAGTGELYEQYF.